Listed here is a single T cell receptor (beta chain). Its target is not known. Germline CDR1 is SEHNR and CDR2 is FQNEAQ (reference sequence). The CDR3 runs 14 residues. The V gene end was trimmed by 3 bases and the J gene end by 7 bases; junction bases not matched to a gene: 6. This specimen comes from a study of CD8 T cells in ankylosing spondylitis. General study findings and limits: What seemed typical of ankylosing spondylitis blood was a TCR beta motif built from several highly homologous variants. Some of the motif variants had earlier been found in reactive arthritis patients' fluid and blood.

A single record per CDR3 protein comes from TCRdb applying MiXCR to the 5' RACE reads. Seen here are around 340,000 distinct CDR3 sequences, approximately 15% observed once, and the top ten hold 1.1%. V and J are TRBV7-9 and TRBJ2-7, with 10 bases matching TRBD1. Material for sequencing was blood, either unsorted or a sorted T cell fraction (not recorded which). The TCR originated in a male donor with ankylosing spondylitis or in good health (not recorded which). The DNA of the CDR3 is TGTGCCAGCAGCTTCGGGACAGGGGTTGAAGAGCAGTACTTC. It specifies CASSFGTGVEEQYF. The variable domain in full, with the rest retrieved from reference TRBV7-9 and TRBJ2-7, is DTGVSQNPRHKITKRGQNVTFRCDPISEHNRLYWYRQTLGQGPEFLTYFQNEAQLEKSRLLSDRFSAERPKGSFSTLEIQRTEQGDSAMYLCASSFGTGVEEQYFGPGTRLTVT.